These 3 T cell receptor beta chains were sequenced from one sample in a study of T-cell reconstitution after alpha-beta-depleted transplantation in children. Preparing the TCRbeta library involved the use of unique molecular identifiers. TCRdb re-called the PCR reads with MiXCR, one entry per CDR3 protein. The table shows fewer than 700,000 distinct CDR3 sequences, with 10% to 15% occurring only once. The input for sequencing was PBMCs, mostly from graft donor cells, taken 360 days after TCRalphabeta/CD19-depleted stem cell transplant. The source is a male patient between 10 and 17 years old who had a stem cell transplant for acute myeloid leukemia, so the T cells may come from the graft donor.

This clonotype was recorded a few times. The CDR3 DNA reads as TGTGCCAGCGTTTACGGGATCCACAATGAGCAGTTCTTC. This encodes CASVYGIHNEQFF. The chain joins TRBV28 to TRBJ2-1, with D perhaps matching TRBD2 (5 bases). Trimming shortened V by 8 bases and J by 5 bases, and 13 bases separated the two germline ends. Per the germline V gene, CDR1 is MDHEN and CDR2 is SYDVKM. The CDR3 has 13 residues.

This clonotype was recorded at least ten times. The CDR3 spells CASRPVARKSSYNEQFF. CDR3 sequence (DNA): TGTGCCAGCAGACCAGTCGCGCGCAAGAGCTCCTACAATGAGCAGTTCTTC. The V call is TRBV11-2, the J call TRBJ2-1; D is ambiguous. V was pared by 6 bases and J by 0 bases, with 18 bases between. The CDR3 consists of 17 residues. CDR1 is SGHAT and CDR2 is FQNNGV in the germline V gene. Full variable domain (rest looked up from reference TRBV11-2 and TRBJ2-1): EAGVAQSPRYKIIEKRQSVAFWCNPISGHATLYWYQQILGQGPKLLIQFQNNGVVDDSQLPKDRFSAERLKGVDSTLKIQPAKLEDSAVYLCASRPVARKSSYNEQFFGPGTRLTVL.

This chain uses TRBV7-3 with TRBJ2-5; 10 bases agree with TRBD2. This CDR3 is built from 15 residues. The junction had 5 bases not matched to a gene; V was cut back by 2 bases and J by 5 bases. From germline, CDR1 is SGHTA and CDR2 FQGTGA. The CDR3 here is CASSLRAGGPETQYF. In nucleotides, the CDR3 is TGTGCCAGCAGCTTACGAGCGGGAGGGCCCGAGACCCAGTACTTC.